Sequencing of this TCR beta chain was carried out in a study of cytomegalovirus exposure and HLA in healthy donors. Regarding the study as a whole: Compared with the approximately 670-donor mean, an Asian-associated ancestry cluster reportedly had fewer N-insertions, according to a later analysis.

Germline CDR1 MNHEY, CDR2 SMNVEV (reference sequence). J lost 7 bases, V lost 4 bases, and 6 bases had no gene match. This CDR3 contains 13 residues. As for the donors, each was a healthy bone marrow donor. Use of 60 Vbeta and 13 Jbeta primers characterized the PCR. TCRdb keeps only in-frame clones here, not all; method: immunoSEQ multiplex PCR. The sample records 150,000 to 200,000 clones, around 75% being singletons. Turning to this clone: Its antigen is not identified.

V gene TRBV27 combines with J gene TRBJ2-7, with 8 bases lining up with TRBD2. Source material: PBMCs. The TCR comes from a woman younger than 45 in good health and CMV-seronegative. The DNA for the CDR3 is TGTGCCAGCAGTTGGAGTAGCGGGATGGAGCAGTACTTC. As protein: CASSWSSGMEQYF.